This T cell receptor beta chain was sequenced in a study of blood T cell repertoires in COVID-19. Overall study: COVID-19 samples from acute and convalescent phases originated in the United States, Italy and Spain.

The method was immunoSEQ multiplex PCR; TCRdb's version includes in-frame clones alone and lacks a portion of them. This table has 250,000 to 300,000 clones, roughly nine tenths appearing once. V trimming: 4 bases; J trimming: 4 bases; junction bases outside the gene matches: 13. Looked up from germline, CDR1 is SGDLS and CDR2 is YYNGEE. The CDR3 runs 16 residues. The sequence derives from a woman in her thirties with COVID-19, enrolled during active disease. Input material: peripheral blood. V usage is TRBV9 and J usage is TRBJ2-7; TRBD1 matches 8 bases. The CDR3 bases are TGTGCCAGCAGCCTTCGGACAGGGCGCCGTCCTTACGAGCAGTACTTC. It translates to CASSLRTGRRPYEQYF.